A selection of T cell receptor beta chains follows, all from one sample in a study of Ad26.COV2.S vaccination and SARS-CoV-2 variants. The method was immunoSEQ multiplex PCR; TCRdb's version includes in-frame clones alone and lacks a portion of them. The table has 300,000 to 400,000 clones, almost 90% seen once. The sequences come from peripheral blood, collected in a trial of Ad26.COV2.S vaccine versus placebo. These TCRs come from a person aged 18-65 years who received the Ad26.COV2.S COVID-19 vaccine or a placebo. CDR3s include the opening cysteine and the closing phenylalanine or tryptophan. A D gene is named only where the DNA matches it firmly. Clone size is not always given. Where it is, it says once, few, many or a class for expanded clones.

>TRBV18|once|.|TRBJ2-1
TGTGCCAGCTCACCACCTAGCGGAAACAATGAGCAGTTCTTC
CASSPPSGNNEQFF
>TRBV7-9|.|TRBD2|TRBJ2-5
TGTGCCAGCAGCTTAGCTCCCTCCACTAGCGTCCAAGAGACCCAGTACTTC
CASSLAPSTSVQETQYF
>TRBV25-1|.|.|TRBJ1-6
TGTGCCAGCAGGAGGGGGACGGATTCACCCCTCCACTTT
CASRRGTDSPLHF
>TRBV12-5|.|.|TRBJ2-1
TGTGCTAGTGGTTTGTACCCCTCCCTAGGGGAGCAGTTCTTC
CASGLYPSLGEQFF
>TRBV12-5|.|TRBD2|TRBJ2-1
TGTGCTAGTGGATTAGCGGGGGGGCGTTACAATGAGCAGTTCTTC
CASGLAGGRYNEQFF
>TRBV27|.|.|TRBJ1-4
TGTGCCAACGTCAGGGGCGTGGATGAAAAACTGTTTTTT
CANVRGVDEKLFF
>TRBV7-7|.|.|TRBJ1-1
TGTGCCAGCAGCTCCGGGGACACAACTAGGGAAGCTTTCTTT
CASSSGDTTREAFF
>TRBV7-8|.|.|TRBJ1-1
TGTGCCAGCAGCTTAATTCCCTTGGGGAACACTGAAGCTTTCTTT
CASSLIPLGNTEAFF
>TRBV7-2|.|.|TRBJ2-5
TGTGCCAGCAGCCCCAACAGGGTCGGGCAAGAGACCCAGTACTTC
CASSPNRVGQETQYF
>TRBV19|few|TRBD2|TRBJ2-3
TGTGCCAGCAGACTAGCGGGGGGGCCAGATACGCAGTATTTT
CASRLAGGPDTQYF
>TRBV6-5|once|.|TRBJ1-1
TGTGCCAGCAGTTACCAAGGGAGGACTGAAGCTTTCTTT
CASSYQGRTEAFF
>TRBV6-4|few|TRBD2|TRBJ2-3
TGTGCCAGCAGTGGAATAGCGGGGGGGACAGATACGCAGTATTTT
CASSGIAGGTDTQYF
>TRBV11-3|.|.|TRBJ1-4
TGTGCCAGCAGCTCTAACCCTTATAATGAAAAACTGTTTTTT
CASSSNPYNEKLFF
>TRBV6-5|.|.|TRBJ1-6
TGTGCCAGCAGTCTGCTCAGCCCGAATTCACCCCTCCACTTT
CASSLLSPNSPLHF
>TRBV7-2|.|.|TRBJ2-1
TGTGCCAGCAGCTTTCCTTGGCTAGCGACTAACAATGAGCAGTTCTTC
CASSFPWLATNNEQFF
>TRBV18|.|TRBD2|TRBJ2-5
TGTGCCAGCTCCTCCGGACTAGCTGGACAGACCCAGTACTTC
CASSSGLAGQTQYF
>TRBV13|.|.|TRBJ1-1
TGTGCCAGCGCCGGGACCGAAGTTCAGAACACTGAAGCTTTCTTT
CASAGTEVQNTEAFF
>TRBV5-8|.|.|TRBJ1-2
TGTGCCAGCAGCTCCGGAATCCCGGGCACCTTC
CASSSGIPGTF
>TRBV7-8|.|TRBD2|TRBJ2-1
TGTGCCAGCAGCTCCGTGTGGCGGGAGTCGCTGAGGCATGAGCAGTTCTTC
CASSSVWRESLRHEQFF
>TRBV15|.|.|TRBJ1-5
TGTGCCACCAGCAGATCTCCCTCTAGGGCAGGGGTGAATCAGCCCCAGCATTTT
CATSRSPSRAGVNQPQHF
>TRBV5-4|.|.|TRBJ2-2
TGTGCCAGCAGCACCGGGACATTGAACACCGGGGAGCTGTTTTTT
CASSTGTLNTGELFF
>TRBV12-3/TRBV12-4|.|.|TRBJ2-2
TGTGCCAGCACTCTGGGCCTCACCGGGGAGCTGTTTTTT
CASTLGLTGELFF
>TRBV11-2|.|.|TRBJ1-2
TGTGCCAGCAGCTTGGGCAGGGGACCCGCCTATGGCTACACCTTC
CASSLGRGPAYGYTF
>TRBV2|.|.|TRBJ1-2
TGTGCCAGCAGTCCATCCGGGGCCACCTATGGCTACACCTTC
CASSPSGATYGYTF
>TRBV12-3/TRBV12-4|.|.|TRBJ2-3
TGTGCCAGCAGTGTCACAGATACGCAGTATTTT
CASSVTDTQYF